Sequencing of this TCR beta chain was carried out in a study of blood T cell repertoires in COVID-19. Germline V gene lookup returns CDR1 LGHDT and CDR2 YNNKEL (reference sequence). CDR3 length equals 20 residues. The trim removed 1 base at V and 2 bases at J, leaving 16 bases unmatched. Profiled with immunoSEQ multiplex PCR; TCRdb holds only in-frame clones, not every one. The sample records fewer than 300,000 clones, approximately 89% being singletons. The chain carries TRBV3-1 (or the pseudogene TRBV3-2) and TRBJ2-3; 9 bases are shared with TRBD2. The receptor's source is a woman aged 25-40 years with COVID-19, enrolled during active disease. The sequenced material came from peripheral blood. The CDR3 reads CASSQVRDQFSGRPTDTQYF. In DNA form, the CDR3 reads TGTGCCAGCAGCCAAGTTAGGGATCAATTTAGCGGGAGACCCACAGATACGCAGTATTTT.